This passage covers 21 T cell receptor beta chains from one sample sequenced in a study of T cell changes during pregnancy in multiple sclerosis. TCRdb's table, derived via immunoSEQ multiplex PCR, lists solely in-frame clones and lacks some. Seen here are around 55,000 clones, 94% observed once, and the top ten hold about 3.5%. The sample here was CD8+ T cells from peripheral blood mononuclear cells, taken in the third trimester of pregnancy. The receptors stem from a female donor with multiple sclerosis, enrolled in a pregnancy study.

V usage is TRBV7-9 and J usage is TRBJ2-1, with 9 bases aligning to TRBD2. After removal of 0 bases from V and 8 bases from J, the junction contained 5 bases not matched to a gene. Germline CDR1 and CDR2: SEHNR and FQNEAQ (reference sequence). The length of the CDR3 is 15 residues. The CDR3 sequence: CASSLASGRFYEQFF. The CDR3 region has the DNA TGTGCCAGCAGCTTAGCCAGCGGGAGGTTTTATGAGCAGTTCTTC.

The chain couples TRBV13 to TRBJ2-5, with D tentatively TRBD2 (7 bases). From germline, CDR1 is PRHDT and CDR2 FYEKMQ (reference sequence). The ends were cut back, 3 bases at V and 5 bases at J, with 13 bases in the middle. This CDR3 has 14 residues. CDR3 residues: CASSFGGAGETQYF. The CDR3, as DNA: TGTGCCAGCAGCTTTGGGGGGGCAGGGGAGACCCAGTACTTC.

Only one count was recorded for this clone. The chain employs TRBV27 and TRBJ2-3, with D maybe TRBD1 (6 bases). The length of the CDR3 is 15 residues. V was trimmed by 3 bases and J by 0 bases, leaving 10 bases between them. CDR1 MNHEY and CDR2 SMNVEV come from the germline V gene (reference sequence). CDR3 coding DNA: TGTGCCAGCAGTTTGACAGGACTTAGCACAGATACGCAGTATTTT. It translates to CASSLTGLSTDTQYF.

This clone has a single count. The J gene is TRBJ2-7, the V gene TRBV19; D unclear. Trimming removed 6 bases at V and 2 bases at J, with 11 bases between. Germline CDR1 LNHDA, CDR2 SQIVND (reference sequence). This CDR3 is built from 13 residues. CDR3 DNA sequence: TGTGCCAGTAGCGCCCATACAACCTACGAGCAGTACTTC. Translated, it gives CASSAHTTYEQYF.

This clone was seen a single time. The V gene is TRBV30, the J gene TRBJ2-7; D may be TRBD1 (5 bases). Germline lookup yields CDR1 GTSNPN and CDR2 SVGIG (reference sequence). The CDR3 is 13 residues long. Trimming took 2 bases from V and 2 from J, leaving 10 bases between them. The CDR3 here is CAWSPLGAYEQYF. CDR3 DNA: TGTGCCTGGAGTCCCCTAGGGGCCTACGAGCAGTACTTC.

The J gene is TRBJ2-7, the V gene TRBV7-7, with D hard to call. V gave up 1 base and J gave up 2 bases, with 15 bases separating them. The CDR3 covers 16 residues. Germline assignment: CDR1 SSHAT and CDR2 FNYEAQ (reference sequence). The CDR3 loop is CASSLEVTFSPYEQYF. CDR3 coding DNA: TGTGCCAGCAGCTTAGAGGTAACCTTTAGCCCCTACGAGCAGTACTTC.

The chain has TRBV28 and TRBJ1-4; D may be TRBD1 (6 bases). This CDR3 is built from 14 residues. Trimming took off 3 bases at V and 6 bases at J, with 11 bases between the two ends. Per germline, CDR1 MDHEN and CDR2 SYDVKM. Here the CDR3 DNA reads TGTGCCAGCAGTTTCGAGGGGGATGATGAAAAACTGTTTTTT. This sequence encodes CASSFEGDDEKLFF. Looking up the rest from reference TRBV28 and TRBJ1-4 gives the full variable domain: DVKVTQSSRYLVKRTGEKVFLECVQDMDHENMFWYRQDPGLGLRLIYFSYDVKMKEKGDIPEGYSVSREKKERFSLILESASTNQTSMYLCASSFEGDDEKLFFGSGTQLSVL.

V and J are TRBV16 and TRBJ2-7, with 9 nucleotides matching TRBD1. V was clipped by 3 bases and J by 3 bases; unmatched bases: 6. This CDR3 contains 15 residues. The V gene's germline CDR1 is KGHSY and CDR2 FQNENV. CDR3 DNA: TGTGCCAGCAGCCACTCGGGGACAGGGCTCTACGAGCAGTACTTC. It codes for CASSHSGTGLYEQYF. The whole variable domain, remainder taken from reference TRBV16 and TRBJ2-7, is GEEVAQTPKHLVRGEGQKAKLYCAPIKGHSYVFWYQQVLKNEFKFLISFQNENVFDETGMPKERFSAKCLPNSPCSLEIQATKLEDSAVYFCASSHSGTGLYEQYFGPGTRLTVT.

The rearrangement joins TRBV10-2 to TRBJ2-5, with 14 nucleotides matching TRBD2. The CDR3 spans 16 residues. Germline CDR1 WSHSY, CDR2 SAAADI. V lost 4 bases to trimming and J lost 6 bases; unmatched junction nucleotides: 7. This CDR3 is CASSGTGTSGRKTQYF. The CDR3 coding sequence is TGCGCCAGCAGTGGGACCGGGACTAGCGGGAGAAAGACCCAGTACTTC.

The chain combines TRBV4-1 with TRBJ2-5, with TRBD1 as a possible D gene (6 bases). Germline V CDR1 and CDR2: MGHRA, YSYEKL. Between the trimmed V and J ends, which lost 2 bases and 1 base, there was a span of 8 bases. CDR3 length: 14 residues. CDR3 coding DNA: TGCGCCAGCAGCCAACTACAGGGCCAAGAGACCCAGTACTTC. Residues: CASSQLQGQETQYF.

The J gene is TRBJ2-7, the V gene TRBV18; 9 nucleotides align to TRBD1. Germline V gene sequence: CDR1 KGHSH, CDR2 LQKENI. The CDR3 is made up of 16 amino acids. The V and J ends lost 2 bases and 10 bases, in that order; junction bases with no gene match: 15. The CDR3 reads CASSPNPHGQGISQYF. The CDR3 DNA sequence: TGTGCCAGCTCACCAAATCCTCATGGACAGGGGATTTCTCAGTACTTC.

This sequence joins TRBV30 and TRBJ2-1; 11 bases agree with TRBD2. The CDR3 extends over 19 amino acids. V lost 0 bases to trimming and J lost 0 bases; unmatched junction nucleotides: 10. CDR1 is GTSNPN, CDR2 SVGIG, per germline (reference sequence). The CDR3 sequence: CAWSVRWVAGGSSYNEQFF. In DNA, the CDR3 is TGTGCCTGGAGTGTACGGTGGGTAGCGGGAGGGAGCTCCTACAATGAGCAGTTCTTC.

This sequence joins TRBV9 and TRBJ2-3, with D unresolved. V was clipped by 3 bases and J by 0 bases, with 8 bases between them. CDR3 size: 14 residues. Germline V gene sequence: CDR1 SGDLS, CDR2 YYNGEE. CDR3 region: CASSAVISTDTQYF. CDR3 nucleotides: TGTGCCAGCAGCGCAGTGATTAGCACAGATACGCAGTATTTT.

The J gene is TRBJ2-2, the V gene TRBV7-6; the match to TRBD1 covers 9 bases. The germline V gene has CDR1 SGHVS and CDR2 FNYEAQ. V lost 2 bases to trimming and J lost 4 bases; unmatched junction nucleotides: 5. The length of the CDR3 is 16 residues. CDR3 DNA: TGTGCCAGCAGCTTAAACAGGGGGCGCGGCACCGGGGAGCTGTTTTTT. Residues: CASSLNRGRGTGELFF. The full variable domain, rest sourced from reference TRBV7-6 and TRBJ2-2, is GAGVSQSPRYKVTKRGQDVALRCDPISGHVSLYWYRQALGQGPEFLTYFNYEAQQDKSGLPNDRFSAERPEGSISTLTIQRTEQRDSAMYRCASSLNRGRGTGELFFGEGSRLTVL.

This chain links TRBV10-2 with TRBJ2-1; the match to TRBD2 covers 7 bases. This CDR3 spans 12 amino acids. The germline gives CDR1 WSHSY, CDR2 SAAADI. V gave up 3 bases and J gave up 8 bases; unmatched junction bases: 1. CDR3 DNA sequence: TGCGCCAGCAGTGACCTAGCGGATGAGCAGTTCTTC. Translating gives CASSDLADEQFF.

This chain connects TRBV4-1 to TRBJ1-2, with D unresolved. The germline CDR1 and CDR2 sequences are MGHRA and YSYEKL. The CDR3 is 15 amino acids. The V end was cut by 1 base, the J end by 5 bases, with 14 bases between. The CDR3 sequence is CASSQGPGLGYGYTF. CDR3 in DNA: TGCGCCAGCAGCCAAGGGCCAGGACTCGGATATGGCTACACCTTC.

The chain carries TRBV21-1 and TRBJ2-4; the listed D gene, TRBD1, was not tested against the DNA. TRBV21-1 is flagged as a pseudogene. This CDR3 is built from 16 residues. CDR3 region: CASNGIRGLAKNIQYF. The CDR3 DNA reads as TGTGCCAGCAACGGGATCAGGGGTTTAGCCAAAAACATTCAGTACTTC.

The rearrangement uses TRBV29-1 and TRBJ2-7; possible D gene TRBD2, 6 bases. The CDR3 runs 14 residues. The germline V gene encodes CDR1 SQVTM and CDR2 ANQGSEA. V was pared by 6 bases and J by 0 bases, with 15 bases between. The CDR3: CSVSGPSVSYEQYF. The CDR3 bases are TGCAGCGTCTCGGGGCCTAGCGTCTCCTACGAGCAGTACTTC.

This clone appeared a single time. The chain uses TRBV27 and TRBJ1-5; D might be TRBD1 (5 bases). The CDR3 spans 13 residues. The germline V gene has CDR1 MNHEY and CDR2 SMNVEV (reference sequence). The ends were cut back, 5 bases at V and 6 bases at J, with 11 bases in the middle. CDR3 nucleotides: TGTGCCAGCAGTCACAGGAGAGTTCAGCCCCAGCATTTT. This sequence encodes CASSHRRVQPQHF.

This clone appeared once. This rearrangement joins TRBV7-2 to TRBJ2-2; D remains ambiguous. This CDR3 has 12 amino acids. The V gene lost 5 bases and the J gene lost 5 bases, with 6 bases spanning the gap. Germline V gene lookup returns CDR1 SGHTA and CDR2 FQGNSA. CDR3 amino acids: CASSPGTGELFF. CDR3 sequence (DNA): TGTGCCAGCAGCCCAGGAACCGGGGAGCTGTTTTTT.

The chain joins TRBV5-4 to TRBJ2-1; the D gene is possibly TRBD2 (5 bases). CDR1 SGHNT and CDR2 YYREEE come from the germline V gene (reference sequence). The CDR3 runs 16 residues. V dropped 4 bases and J dropped 0 bases, with 14 bases sitting between them. The CDR3 reads CASSPFLGSSYNEQFF. The CDR3 DNA follows: TGTGCCAGCAGCCCCTTCCTAGGGAGCTCCTACAATGAGCAGTTCTTC.